A selection of T cell receptor beta chains follows, all from one sample in a study of CD8 T cells in ankylosing spondylitis. TCRdb re-called the 5' RACE reads through MiXCR, storing one row per CDR3 protein. Found here are 380,000 or so distinct CDR3 sequences, roughly 22% of them singletons; the top ten hold around 13%. The material sequenced was blood, either unsorted or a sorted T cell fraction (not recorded which). Receptor source: a male donor with ankylosing spondylitis or in good health (not recorded which). Each CDR3 is given with its conserved first and last residue. The order of the fields is V gene, D gene, clone size, CDR3 protein. D genes are given only for firm matches. A row's size may be missing; if present it is once, few, many or a size class.

TRBV6-4,.,.,CPHVASGRRELFF
TRBV12-3/TRBV12-4,TRBD1,many,CASSRDRGQIGELFF
TRBV2,.,.,CASSEYPQDTQYF
TRBV7-6,.,.,CASSLAEDGAFF
TRBV5-1,TRBD2,few,CASSRLAGGISDTQYF
TRBV4-1,TRBD1,few,CASSQDSGQGVYEQFF
TRBV28,.,few,CASRPLVGSKVEQYF
TRBV4-1,TRBD1,few,CASSQVQGVVWYEQYF
TRBV7-2,TRBD2,few,CASSVLAGQTDTQYF
TRBV20-1,TRBD2,few,CSARYLAGSYNEQFF
TRBV6-6,.,once,CASNFAYTEAFF
TRBV28,TRBD1,.,CASRSYRGQNQPQHF
TRBV6-4,.,.,CASSDSMSGGNEQFF
TRBV4-1,TRBD1,few,CASSQDSQGADTQYF
TRBV7-9,.,.,CASNPPFGGAIYEQYF